This T cell receptor (beta chain) was found in a study of beta chain features in type 1 diabetes. Study conclusions and caveats: HLA influence on TCRB rearrangement stayed unresolved here. Across patients, naive, central memory and Treg TCRB repertoires exhibited apparently greater similarity than was observed across healthy donors.

With regard to this clone: Antigen unknown.

Expressed TCRB transcripts got sequenced, as all isolated RNA was reverse transcribed. Sequencing was performed with immunoSEQ multiplex PCR; in TCRdb, only in-frame clones are kept and a portion is missing. The sample yields 310,000 or so clones, roughly 11% seen once. The specimen sequenced was naive CD4+ T cells from blood. This clonotype was obtained from a young woman in good health.

This CDR3 is CASSLGNGGEQFF. The CDR3 DNA follows: TGCGCCAGCAGCTTGGGAAACGGGGGTGAGCAGTTCTTC. The V call is TRBV5-1, the J call TRBJ2-1, with a weak D call TRBD2 (6 bases). Trimming pared 0 bases from V and 9 bases from J, leaving 10 bases between. In germline, CDR1 is SGHRS, CDR2 YFSETQ. CDR3 length equals 13 residues.